These T cell receptor beta chains were read from a single sample in a study of immune heterogeneity within non-small cell lung tumors. TCRdb re-derived calls from the multiplex PCR reads in MiXCR, one entry per CDR3 protein. The data hold around 6,200 distinct CDR3 sequences, with under 25% observed a single time. The sequenced material came from lung tumor tissue. The receptor source for this set is a man aged 65 to 79 with non-small cell lung cancer. Each CDR3 is given without its conserved first and last residue.

j_call | v_call | cdr3_aa
TRBJ2-3 | TRBV6-1 | AIVAGSGGTQY
TRBJ2-3 | TRBV5-5 | ASSLVLGGGTASTDTQY
TRBJ2-3 | TRBV19 | ARSNSGGDTQY
TRBJ1-1 | TRBV7-9 | ASSFLRDGEAF
TRBJ2-3 | TRBV5-6 | ASSLLAGEEDTQY
TRBJ1-2 | TRBV6-1 | ASSEDGVGNYGYT
TRBJ2-7 | TRBV9 | ASSVDGDSYEQY
TRBJ2-1 | TRBV7-3 | ASSFGSRDEQF
TRBJ1-2 | TRBV6-5 | ASSYSPPDRAPGYGYT
TRBJ2-7 | TRBV13 | ASSLGVAARSYEQY
TRBJ2-7 | TRBV6-1 | ASSRDLGISYEQY
TRBJ1-6 | TRBV7-2 | ASSLAGGDNSPLH
TRBJ1-1 | TRBV28 | ASSTPSGNTEAF
TRBJ1-2 | TRBV29-1 | SVRGLGYT
TRBJ2-3 | TRBV28 | ASRRNLNTDTQY
TRBJ2-3 | TRBV9 | ASSVTAGTDTQY
TRBJ2-3 | TRBV12-5 | ASGLVVAGATDTQY
TRBJ1-1 | TRBV5-1 | ASSPAGENTEAF
TRBJ2-5 | TRBV20-1 | SAKTGVETQY
TRBJ1-4 | TRBV3-1 | ASSQSPSLREKLF
TRBJ2-5 | TRBV3-1 | ASSYRAGTLNQETQY
TRBJ2-1 | TRBV2 | ASSERRGEQF
TRBJ1-2 | TRBV6-1 | ASSESDRGSGYT
TRBJ2-3 | TRBV6-1 | ASSGRDYTDTQY
TRBJ2-7 | TRBV7-9 | ASSPPTGPLYEQY
TRBJ2-7 | TRBV20-1 | SASLGGYEQY